The rows below give T cell receptor beta chains drawn from one sample of a study of blood T cell repertoires in COVID-19. The method was immunoSEQ multiplex PCR; TCRdb's version includes in-frame clones alone and lacks a portion of them. The data show roughly 400,000 clones, about 88% seen once. The sequenced sample was PBMCs or T cells enriched from blood (not recorded which). These receptors all stem from a woman younger than 30 who had been exposed to COVID-19. The CDR3 runs from the conserved cysteine through the conserved F or W. Fields, in order: V gene, J gene, clone size, D gene, CDR3 DNA, CDR3 protein. A D gene is named only where the DNA matches it firmly. Not all rows give a size; the values are once, few, many and, for expanded clones, a class.

v_gene: TRBV19
j_gene: TRBJ2-1
abundance: .
d_gene: TRBD1
CDR3nt: TGTGCCAGTAGTATGGCGCAGGGGGCGTACAATGAGCAGTTCTTC
CDR3aa: CASSMAQGAYNEQFF

v_gene: TRBV2
j_gene: TRBJ2-2
abundance: .
d_gene: TRBD2
CDR3nt: TGTGCCAGCAGTGAAGGGGGAGGGCCCGGCACCGGGGAGCTGTTTTTT
CDR3aa: CASSEGGGPGTGELFF

v_gene: TRBV13
j_gene: TRBJ2-3
abundance: .
d_gene: .
CDR3nt: TGTGCCAGCAGCTCATTACTAGGCACAGATACGCAGTATTTT
CDR3aa: CASSSLLGTDTQYF

v_gene: TRBV7-2
j_gene: TRBJ2-2
abundance: .
d_gene: TRBD2
CDR3nt: TGTGCCAGCAGCTTAGCGATAGCGGGGGCGAACACCGGGGAGCTGTTTTTT
CDR3aa: CASSLAIAGANTGELFF

v_gene: TRBV30
j_gene: TRBJ1-3
abundance: once
d_gene: .
CDR3nt: TGTGCCTGGAGTCTGGTCTTTTCCGGAGGGGACACCATATATTTT
CDR3aa: CAWSLVFSGGDTIYF

v_gene: TRBV10-2
j_gene: TRBJ2-5
abundance: .
d_gene: .
CDR3nt: TGCGCCAGCAGTCAGCGCGAGACCCAGTACTTC
CDR3aa: CASSQRETQYF

v_gene: TRBV3-1/TRBV3-2
j_gene: TRBJ2-2
abundance: few
d_gene: .
CDR3nt: TGTGCCAGCAGCCAAGTGGCGGGATTCGGCCAGTCTCCGACCGGGGAGCTGTTTTTT
CDR3aa: CASSQVAGFGQSPTGELFF

v_gene: TRBV19
j_gene: TRBJ1-2
abundance: once
d_gene: .
CDR3nt: TGTGCCAGTAGTGTTATAGGAGGCTATGGCTACACCTTC
CDR3aa: CASSVIGGYGYTF

v_gene: TRBV7-9
j_gene: TRBJ1-4
abundance: .
d_gene: .
CDR3nt: TGTGCCAGCAGCCTTAATACGGCCGGGATGAAACTGTTTTTT
CDR3aa: CASSLNTAGMKLFF

v_gene: TRBV3-1/TRBV3-2
j_gene: TRBJ2-1
abundance: few
d_gene: .
CDR3nt: TGTGCCAGCAGCCAAGACATATCGAGAGACTCCTACAATGAGCAGTTCTTC
CDR3aa: CASSQDISRDSYNEQFF

v_gene: TRBV5-1
j_gene: TRBJ2-2
abundance: once
d_gene: TRBD2
CDR3nt: TGCGCCAGCAGCTTATGGACTAGCGGGAGGGCGGAGCTGTTTTTT
CDR3aa: CASSLWTSGRAELFF

v_gene: TRBV21-1
j_gene: TRBJ2-5
abundance: .
d_gene: .
CDR3nt: TGTGCCAGCAGCAAAGACCCGGGACTAGCAGGCCAAGAGACCCAGTACTTC
CDR3aa: CASSKDPGLAGQETQYF

v_gene: TRBV28
j_gene: TRBJ2-7
abundance: .
d_gene: .
CDR3nt: TGTGCCAGCAGTTTAGGGGGGGGCGCGGACGAGCAGTACTTC
CDR3aa: CASSLGGGADEQYF

v_gene: TRBV24-1
j_gene: TRBJ2-5
abundance: .
d_gene: .
CDR3nt: TGTGCCACCAGTGATCAGGGACTGGGGGAGACCCAGTACTTC
CDR3aa: CATSDQGLGETQYF

v_gene: TRBV18
j_gene: TRBJ1-1
abundance: .
d_gene: TRBD1
CDR3nt: TGTGCCAGCTCACCGAGGGGGCAGAACACTGAAGCTTTCTTT
CDR3aa: CASSPRGQNTEAFF

v_gene: TRBV28
j_gene: TRBJ1-3
abundance: .
d_gene: .
CDR3nt: TGTGCCAGCAGTCCCCCGGGTCCCTCTGGAAACACCATATATTTT
CDR3aa: CASSPPGPSGNTIYF

v_gene: TRBV10-1
j_gene: TRBJ1-3
abundance: .
d_gene: .
CDR3nt: TGCGCCACCCGAGGCGGGGGAAACACCATATATTTT
CDR3aa: CATRGGGNTIYF

v_gene: TRBV2
j_gene: TRBJ1-5
abundance: .
d_gene: .
CDR3nt: TGTGCCAGCAGTGGAGGGAATAGCAATCAGCCCCAGCATTTT
CDR3aa: CASSGGNSNQPQHF

v_gene: TRBV4-2
j_gene: TRBJ2-1
abundance: .
d_gene: TRBD1
CDR3nt: TGTGCCAGCAGCCAAAGCGTCGGAGTACAGGGGCCCAATGAGCAGTTCTTC
CDR3aa: CASSQSVGVQGPNEQFF

v_gene: TRBV11-1
j_gene: TRBJ1-1
abundance: once
d_gene: .
CDR3nt: TGTGCCAGCAGCTCCCAAGACGGGTTGAACACTGAAGCTTTCTTT
CDR3aa: CASSSQDGLNTEAFF

v_gene: TRBV5-4
j_gene: TRBJ2-1
abundance: .
d_gene: TRBD2
CDR3nt: TGTGCCAGCAGCTTTCTAGCGGGGGAAAATGAGCAGTTCTTC
CDR3aa: CASSFLAGENEQFF

v_gene: TRBV5-1
j_gene: TRBJ1-1
abundance: .
d_gene: .
CDR3nt: TGCGCCAGCAGCGAAATACAGGGTGGCATCACTGAAGCTTTCTTT
CDR3aa: CASSEIQGGITEAFF

v_gene: TRBV28
j_gene: TRBJ1-2
abundance: .
d_gene: TRBD1
CDR3nt: TGTGCCAGCAGTTTTACAGGGGGGCCAACTTCCTATGGCTACACCTTC
CDR3aa: CASSFTGGPTSYGYTF

v_gene: TRBV4-2
j_gene: TRBJ2-1
abundance: .
d_gene: TRBD1
CDR3nt: TGTGCCAGCAGCCAAGATTTAATGGGACAGGGAAATGAGCAGTTCTTC
CDR3aa: CASSQDLMGQGNEQFF

v_gene: TRBV13
j_gene: TRBJ2-4
abundance: .
d_gene: .
CDR3nt: TGTGCCAGCAGCTTAGGCGCAGGAGGCCTAGCCCCAGGAAACATTCAGTACTTC
CDR3aa: CASSLGAGGLAPGNIQYF

v_gene: TRBV11-3
j_gene: TRBJ2-1
abundance: .
d_gene: TRBD2
CDR3nt: TGTGCCAGCAGCCTTGGGGCTAGCGGGAGTCTCGGAGAGCAGTTCTTC
CDR3aa: CASSLGASGSLGEQFF

v_gene: TRBV28
j_gene: TRBJ2-1
abundance: .
d_gene: .
CDR3nt: TGTGCCAGCAGTTCCGCCGGGGGCTACAATGAGCAGTTCTTC
CDR3aa: CASSSAGGYNEQFF

v_gene: TRBV2
j_gene: TRBJ2-3
abundance: .
d_gene: TRBD1
CDR3nt: TGTGCCAGCAGAGACAGGGGAGCGACAGATACGCAGTATTTT
CDR3aa: CASRDRGATDTQYF

v_gene: TRBV5-5
j_gene: TRBJ2-1
abundance: .
d_gene: TRBD2
CDR3nt: TGTGCCAGCAGCTTGGAGTCTAGCGGACCCTACAATGAGCAGTTCTTC
CDR3aa: CASSLESSGPYNEQFF

v_gene: TRBV6-5
j_gene: TRBJ2-7
abundance: .
d_gene: TRBD1
CDR3nt: TGTGCCAGCAGTTACGGACAGGGGCTCGGTGAGCAGTACTTC
CDR3aa: CASSYGQGLGEQYF

v_gene: TRBV18
j_gene: TRBJ1-1
abundance: .
d_gene: .
CDR3nt: TGTGCCAGCTCACCGTTCGGGAGAAACACTGAAGCTTTCTTT
CDR3aa: CASSPFGRNTEAFF

v_gene: TRBV5-8
j_gene: TRBJ1-3
abundance: .
d_gene: TRBD1
CDR3nt: TGTGCCAGCAGCTTCGGGACAGCCTCTGGAAACACCATATATTTT
CDR3aa: CASSFGTASGNTIYF

v_gene: TRBV6-5
j_gene: TRBJ1-2
abundance: .
d_gene: .
CDR3nt: TGTGCCACCCTAGGAACAGGGATGTGGAACTATGGCTACACCTTC
CDR3aa: CATLGTGMWNYGYTF

v_gene: TRBV3-1/TRBV3-2
j_gene: TRBJ2-7
abundance: .
d_gene: TRBD2
CDR3nt: TGTGCCAGCAGCCCCGGGACTAGCTTACGCGAGCAGTACTTC
CDR3aa: CASSPGTSLREQYF

v_gene: TRBV6-5
j_gene: TRBJ1-2
abundance: .
d_gene: TRBD1
CDR3nt: TGTGCCAGCAGAGGGACAGGGACTCGGTATGGCTACACCTTC
CDR3aa: CASRGTGTRYGYTF

v_gene: TRBV29-1
j_gene: TRBJ1-4
abundance: .
d_gene: TRBD1
CDR3nt: TGCAGCGTTACAGGGGATGATAATGAAAAACTGTTTTTT
CDR3aa: CSVTGDDNEKLFF

v_gene: TRBV13
j_gene: TRBJ2-3
abundance: .
d_gene: .
CDR3nt: TGTGCCAGCAGCCCCACCGGGACTCCAGCCCCCTCTGTTAGAAGTCAGTATTTT
CDR3aa: CASSPTGTPAPSVRSQYF

v_gene: TRBV7-2
j_gene: TRBJ1-3
abundance: .
d_gene: TRBD1
CDR3nt: TGTGCCAGCAGCTTAGGGTCACTAGGGGGCCCTGGAAACACCATATATTTT
CDR3aa: CASSLGSLGGPGNTIYF

v_gene: TRBV7-9
j_gene: TRBJ2-2
abundance: once
d_gene: TRBD2
CDR3nt: TGTGCCAGCAGCGGACTAGCGGGGAACACCGGGGAGCTGTTTTTT
CDR3aa: CASSGLAGNTGELFF

v_gene: TRBV30
j_gene: TRBJ2-5
abundance: .
d_gene: TRBD2
CDR3nt: TGTGCCTGGAGTTGGACTAGCGGAGAGACCCAGTACTTC
CDR3aa: CAWSWTSGETQYF

v_gene: TRBV28
j_gene: TRBJ2-7
abundance: .
d_gene: .
CDR3nt: TGTGCCAGCAGGCCTAACGCGTTAATCTACCGGGAGCTCTACGAGCAGTACTTC
CDR3aa: CASRPNALIYRELYEQYF

v_gene: TRBV29-1
j_gene: TRBJ1-5
abundance: .
d_gene: .
CDR3nt: TGCAGCGTTGGAGAGGGGAGCCAGCCCCAGCATTTT
CDR3aa: CSVGEGSQPQHF

v_gene: TRBV6-6
j_gene: TRBJ2-7
abundance: .
d_gene: TRBD1
CDR3nt: TGTGCCAGCAGTTACATGACAGGGGCCCGCTACGAGCAGTACTTC
CDR3aa: CASSYMTGARYEQYF

v_gene: TRBV3-1/TRBV3-2
j_gene: TRBJ1-2
abundance: .
d_gene: .
CDR3nt: TGTGCCAGCAGCCAAGATGGACGGGATGGGAACCATGGCTACACCTTC
CDR3aa: CASSQDGRDGNHGYTF

v_gene: TRBV6-2/TRBV6-3
j_gene: TRBJ2-7
abundance: .
d_gene: .
CDR3nt: TGTGCCAGCAACCCCGCAGGGTATTTAGGCTACGAGCAGTACTTC
CDR3aa: CASNPAGYLGYEQYF

v_gene: TRBV5-1
j_gene: TRBJ1-2
abundance: .
d_gene: .
CDR3nt: TGCGCCAGCAGCTCAACAACCAAAAACGGCTACACCTTC
CDR3aa: CASSSTTKNGYTF

v_gene: TRBV28
j_gene: TRBJ1-5
abundance: .
d_gene: .
CDR3nt: TGTGCCAGCAGTTTAGCGGGGGCCAGCAATCAGCCCCAGCATTTT
CDR3aa: CASSLAGASNQPQHF

v_gene: TRBV7-2
j_gene: TRBJ1-1
abundance: .
d_gene: .
CDR3nt: TGTGCCAGCAACAGGAAAGTGAACACTGAAGCTTTCTTT
CDR3aa: CASNRKVNTEAFF

v_gene: TRBV5-1
j_gene: TRBJ2-5
abundance: .
d_gene: .
CDR3nt: TGCGCCAGCAGCTTAATTACAGACCAAGAGACCCAGTACTTC
CDR3aa: CASSLITDQETQYF

v_gene: TRBV4-3
j_gene: TRBJ2-5
abundance: .
d_gene: TRBD2
CDR3nt: TGCGCCAGCAGCCAAGGGCTAGCGGCCCAAGAGACCCAGTACTTC
CDR3aa: CASSQGLAAQETQYF

v_gene: TRBV5-4
j_gene: TRBJ1-6
abundance: .
d_gene: .
CDR3nt: TGTGCCAGCAGCTTGGAAGGGGCATATTCACCCCTCCACTTT
CDR3aa: CASSLEGAYSPLHF

v_gene: TRBV18
j_gene: TRBJ2-2
abundance: .
d_gene: .
CDR3nt: TGTGCCAGCTCACCGAACATCGACACCGGGGAGCTGTTTTTT
CDR3aa: CASSPNIDTGELFF

v_gene: TRBV5-1
j_gene: TRBJ2-2
abundance: .
d_gene: .
CDR3nt: TGCGCCAGCAGCAAACTAGGTCCCGGGGAGCTGTTTTTT
CDR3aa: CASSKLGPGELFF

v_gene: TRBV18
j_gene: TRBJ2-7
abundance: .
d_gene: .
CDR3nt: TGTGCCAGCTCACCACGGACAGTCAGCTCCTACGAGCAGTACTTC
CDR3aa: CASSPRTVSSYEQYF

v_gene: TRBV7-9
j_gene: TRBJ1-1
abundance: .
d_gene: TRBD1
CDR3nt: TGTGCCAGCAGCTGGGGGACAGGGGGTTCCGAGAACACTGAAGCTTTCTTT
CDR3aa: CASSWGTGGSENTEAFF

v_gene: TRBV3-1/TRBV3-2
j_gene: TRBJ2-5
abundance: .
d_gene: .
CDR3nt: TGTGCCAGCAGCCCCGTGAGGGTACCGTGGGAGACCCAGTACTTC
CDR3aa: CASSPVRVPWETQYF

v_gene: TRBV19
j_gene: TRBJ1-1
abundance: .
d_gene: .
CDR3nt: TGTGCCAGTAGTTCCCTGGTCAGTACTGAAGCTTTCTTT
CDR3aa: CASSSLVSTEAFF